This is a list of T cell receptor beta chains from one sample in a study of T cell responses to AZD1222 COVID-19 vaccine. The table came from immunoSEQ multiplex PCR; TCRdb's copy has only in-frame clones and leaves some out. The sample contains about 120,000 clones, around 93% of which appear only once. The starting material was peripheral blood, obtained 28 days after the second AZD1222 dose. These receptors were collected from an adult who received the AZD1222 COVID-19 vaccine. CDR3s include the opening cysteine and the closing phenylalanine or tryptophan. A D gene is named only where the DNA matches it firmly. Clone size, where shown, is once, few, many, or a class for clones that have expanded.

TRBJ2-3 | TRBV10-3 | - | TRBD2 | CAISELTSGSDTQYF | TGTGCCATCAGTGAGCTAACTAGCGGGTCAGATACGCAGTATTTT
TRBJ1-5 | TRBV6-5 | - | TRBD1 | CASSTDRVTQPQHF | TGTGCCAGCAGTACGGACAGGGTTACGCAGCCCCAGCATTTT
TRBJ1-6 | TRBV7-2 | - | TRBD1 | CASSWGTGRYNSPLHF | TGTGCCAGCAGCTGGGGGACAGGGCGCTATAATTCACCCCTCCACTTT
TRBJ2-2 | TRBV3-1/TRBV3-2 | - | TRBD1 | CASRLWTGGTGELFF | TGTGCCAGCAGACTTTGGACAGGGGGTACCGGGGAGCTGTTTTTT
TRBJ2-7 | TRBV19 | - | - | CASSSTRGLEQYF | TGTGCCAGTAGTTCGACTCGAGGGCTCGAGCAGTACTTC
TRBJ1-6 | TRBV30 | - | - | CAWIPPSRDSPLHF | TGTGCCTGGATCCCACCCTCGAGGGATTCACCCCTCCACTTT
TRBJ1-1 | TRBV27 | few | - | CASSLEGNTEAFF | TGTGCCAGCAGTTTAGAAGGGAACACTGAAGCTTTCTTT
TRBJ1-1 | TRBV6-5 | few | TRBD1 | CASRQLRDRVFEAFF | TGTGCCAGCAGACAACTTCGGGACAGGGTATTTGAAGCTTTCTTT
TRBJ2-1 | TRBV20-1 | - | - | CSAGPVNEQFF | TGCAGTGCTGGCCCTGTTAATGAGCAGTTCTTC
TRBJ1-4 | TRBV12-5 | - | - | CASGQHGGLANEKLFF | TGTGCTAGTGGTCAGCACGGGGGTCTGGCTAATGAAAAACTGTTTTTT
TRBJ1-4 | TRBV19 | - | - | CASNDGRDEKLFF | TGTGCCAGTAATGACGGCAGGGACGAAAAACTGTTTTTT
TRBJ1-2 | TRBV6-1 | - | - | CASSAAGLPGDGYTF | TGTGCCAGCAGTGCAGCCGGACTTCCAGGAGATGGCTACACCTTC
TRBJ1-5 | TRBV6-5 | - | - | CATSWGRNQPQHF | TGTGCCACCAGCTGGGGGCGCAATCAGCCCCAGCATTTT
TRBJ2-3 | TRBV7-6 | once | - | CASSPGHLSDTQYF | TGTGCCAGCAGCCCCGGACACTTATCAGATACGCAGTATTTT
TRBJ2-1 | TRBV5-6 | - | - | CASSLFRDSHQSWNEQFF | TGTGCCAGCAGCTTGTTCCGGGACTCCCATCAATCGTGGAATGAGCAGTTCTTC
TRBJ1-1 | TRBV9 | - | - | CASSVVPNTEAFF | TGTGCCAGCAGCGTAGTACCGAACACTGAAGCTTTCTTT
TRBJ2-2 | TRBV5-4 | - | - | CASSGAVNTGELFF | TGTGCCAGCAGCGGGGCCGTGAACACCGGGGAGCTGTTTTTT
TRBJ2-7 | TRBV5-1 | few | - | CASSLVGGGEQYF | TGCGCCAGCAGCTTGGTCGGGGGCGGCGAGCAGTACTTC
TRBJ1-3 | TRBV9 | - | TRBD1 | CASSVEGAMAGNTIYF | TGTGCCAGCAGCGTAGAGGGGGCGATGGCTGGAAACACCATATATTTT
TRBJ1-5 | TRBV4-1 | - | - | CASSQGQGFNQPQHF | TGCGCCAGCAGCCAAGGGCAGGGATTCAATCAGCCCCAGCATTTT
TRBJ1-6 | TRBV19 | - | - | CASCDIAYNSPLHF | TGTGCCAGCTGCGATATAGCGTATAATTCACCCCTCCACTTT
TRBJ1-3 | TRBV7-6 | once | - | CASSLDSSGNTIYF | TGTGCCAGCAGCTTAGATTCTTCTGGAAACACCATATATTTT